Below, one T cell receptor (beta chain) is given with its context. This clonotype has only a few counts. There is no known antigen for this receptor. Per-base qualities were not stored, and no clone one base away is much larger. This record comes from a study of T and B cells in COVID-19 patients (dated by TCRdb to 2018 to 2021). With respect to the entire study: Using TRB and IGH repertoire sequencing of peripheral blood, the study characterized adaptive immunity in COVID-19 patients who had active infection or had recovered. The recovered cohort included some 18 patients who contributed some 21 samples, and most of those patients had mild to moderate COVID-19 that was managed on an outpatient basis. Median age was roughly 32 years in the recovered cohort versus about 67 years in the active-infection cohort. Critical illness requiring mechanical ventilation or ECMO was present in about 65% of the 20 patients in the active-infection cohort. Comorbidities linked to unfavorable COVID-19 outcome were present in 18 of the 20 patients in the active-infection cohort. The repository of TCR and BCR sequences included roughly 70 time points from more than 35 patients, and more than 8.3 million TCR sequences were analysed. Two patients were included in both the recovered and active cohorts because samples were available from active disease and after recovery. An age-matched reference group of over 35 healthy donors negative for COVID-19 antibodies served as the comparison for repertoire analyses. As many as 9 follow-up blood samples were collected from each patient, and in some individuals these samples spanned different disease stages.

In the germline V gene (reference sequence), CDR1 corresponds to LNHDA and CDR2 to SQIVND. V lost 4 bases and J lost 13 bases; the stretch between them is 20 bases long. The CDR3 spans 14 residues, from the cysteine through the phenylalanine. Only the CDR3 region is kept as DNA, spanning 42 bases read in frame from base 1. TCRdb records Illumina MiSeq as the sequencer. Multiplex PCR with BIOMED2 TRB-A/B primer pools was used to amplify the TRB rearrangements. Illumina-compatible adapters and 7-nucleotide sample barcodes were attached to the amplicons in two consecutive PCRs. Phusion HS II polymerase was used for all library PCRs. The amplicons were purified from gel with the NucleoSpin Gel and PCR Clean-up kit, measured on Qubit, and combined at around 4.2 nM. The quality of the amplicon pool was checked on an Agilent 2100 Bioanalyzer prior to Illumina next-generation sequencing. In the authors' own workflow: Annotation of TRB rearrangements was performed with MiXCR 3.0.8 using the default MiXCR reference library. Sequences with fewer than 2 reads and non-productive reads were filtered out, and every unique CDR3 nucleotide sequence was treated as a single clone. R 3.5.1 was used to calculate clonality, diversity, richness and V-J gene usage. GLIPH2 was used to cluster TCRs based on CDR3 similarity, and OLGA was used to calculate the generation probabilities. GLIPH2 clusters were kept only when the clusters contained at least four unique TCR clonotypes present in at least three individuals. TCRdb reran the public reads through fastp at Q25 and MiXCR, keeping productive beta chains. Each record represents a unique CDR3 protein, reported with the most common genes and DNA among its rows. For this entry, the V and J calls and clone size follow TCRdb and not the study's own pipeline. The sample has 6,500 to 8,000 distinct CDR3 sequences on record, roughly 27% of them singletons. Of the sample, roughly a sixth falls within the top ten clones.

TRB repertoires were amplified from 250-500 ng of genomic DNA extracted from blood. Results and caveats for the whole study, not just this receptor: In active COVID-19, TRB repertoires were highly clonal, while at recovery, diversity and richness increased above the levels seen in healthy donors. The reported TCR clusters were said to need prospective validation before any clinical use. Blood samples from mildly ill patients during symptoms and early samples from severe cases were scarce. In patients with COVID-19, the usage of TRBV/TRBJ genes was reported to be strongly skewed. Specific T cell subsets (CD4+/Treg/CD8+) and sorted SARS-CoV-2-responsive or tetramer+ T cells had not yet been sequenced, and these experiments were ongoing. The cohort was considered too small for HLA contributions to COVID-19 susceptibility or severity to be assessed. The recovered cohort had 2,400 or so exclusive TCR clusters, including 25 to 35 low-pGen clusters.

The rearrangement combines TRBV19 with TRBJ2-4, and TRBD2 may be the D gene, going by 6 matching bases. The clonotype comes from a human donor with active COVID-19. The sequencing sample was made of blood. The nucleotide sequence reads TGTGCCAGTAGTAACCGGGACTTTTTACAGGCGCAGTACTTC. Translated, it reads CASSNRDFLQAQYF.